The TCR beta chain under discussion was sequenced for a study of post-analysis software for immune sequencing data. About this clonotype itself: The antigen remains unidentified.

TCR beta cDNA libraries had unique molecular identifiers. Each sample of 1 to 10 million input T cells yielded around 500,000 cDNA molecules, so each molecule approximated one T cell. In TCRdb, the PCR reads were re-called with MiXCR into one record per CDR3 protein. Of around 440,000 distinct CDR3 sequences in the sample, roughly 46% were seen once. Broader study findings: Multiple sclerosis was associated with a significant reduction in normalized Chao1 diversity relative to controls. About 5 TRBV segments, including TRBV5-6, TRBV5-1 and TRBV20-1, were more frequent in patients than controls.

This CDR3 region has 16 residues. Per the germline V gene, CDR1 is SEHNR and CDR2 is FQNEAQ (reference sequence). The ends lost 5 bases at V and 2 bases at J; junction bases unmatched: 9. The source is a girl aged 5 to 17 with multiple sclerosis. The chain joins TRBV7-9 to TRBJ2-5; 9 bases line up with TRBD1. Sequencing was performed on blood. CDR3 protein: CASSLRGTGTQETQYF. In nucleotides, the CDR3 is TGTGCCAGCAGCCTCCGGGGGACAGGGACTCAAGAGACCCAGTACTTC.